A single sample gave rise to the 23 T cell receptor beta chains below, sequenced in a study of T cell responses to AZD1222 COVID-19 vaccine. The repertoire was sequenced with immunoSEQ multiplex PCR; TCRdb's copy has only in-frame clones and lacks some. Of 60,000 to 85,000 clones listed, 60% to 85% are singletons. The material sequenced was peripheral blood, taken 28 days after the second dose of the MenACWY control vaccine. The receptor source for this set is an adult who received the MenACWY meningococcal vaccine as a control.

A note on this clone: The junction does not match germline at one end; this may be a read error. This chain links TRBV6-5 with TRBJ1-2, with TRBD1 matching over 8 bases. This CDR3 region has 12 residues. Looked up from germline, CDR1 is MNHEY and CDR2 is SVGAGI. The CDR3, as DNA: TGTGCCAGCATGGCAGGGGGCTATGACTACACCTTC. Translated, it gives CASMAGGYDYTF.

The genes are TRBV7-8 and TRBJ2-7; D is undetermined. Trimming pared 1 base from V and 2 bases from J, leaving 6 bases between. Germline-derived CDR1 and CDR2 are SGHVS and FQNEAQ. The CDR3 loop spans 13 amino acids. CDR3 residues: CASSLVGTYEQYF. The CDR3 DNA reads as TGTGCCAGCAGCTTAGTAGGTACCTACGAGCAGTACTTC. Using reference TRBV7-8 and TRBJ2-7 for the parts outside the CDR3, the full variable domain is GAGVSQSPRYKVAKRGQDVALRCDPISGHVSLFWYQQALGQGPEFLTYFQNEAQLDKSGLPSDRFFAERPEGSVSTLKIQRTQQEDSAVYLCASSLVGTYEQYFGPGTRLTVT.

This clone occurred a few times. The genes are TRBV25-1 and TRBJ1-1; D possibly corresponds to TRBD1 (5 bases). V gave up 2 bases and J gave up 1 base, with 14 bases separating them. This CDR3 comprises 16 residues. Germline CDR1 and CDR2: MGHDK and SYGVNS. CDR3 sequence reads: CASSEVAGQGNTEAFF. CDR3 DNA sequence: TGTGCCAGCAGTGAAGTAGCAGGCCAGGGGAACACTGAAGCTTTCTTT.

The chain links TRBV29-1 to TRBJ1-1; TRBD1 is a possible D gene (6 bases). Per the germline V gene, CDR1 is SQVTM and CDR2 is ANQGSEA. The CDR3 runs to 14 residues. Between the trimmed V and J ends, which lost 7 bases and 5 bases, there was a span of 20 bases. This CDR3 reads CSADIQGLGTEAFF. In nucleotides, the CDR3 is TGCAGCGCAGACATACAGGGCTTGGGTACTGAAGCTTTCTTT.

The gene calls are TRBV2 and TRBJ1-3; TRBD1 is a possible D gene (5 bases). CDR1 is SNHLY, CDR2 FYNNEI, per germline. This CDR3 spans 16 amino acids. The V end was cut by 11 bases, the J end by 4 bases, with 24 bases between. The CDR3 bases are TGTGCCTTTAACGACGGGGCCCTGACGTCGGGAAACACCATATATTTT. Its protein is CAFNDGALTSGNTIYF.

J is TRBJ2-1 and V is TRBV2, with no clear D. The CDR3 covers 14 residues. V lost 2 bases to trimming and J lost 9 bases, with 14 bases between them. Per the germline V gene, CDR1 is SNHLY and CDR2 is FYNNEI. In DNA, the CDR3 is TGTGCCAGCAGTGAAAGTTTGGCAGTTAGTGAGCAGTTCTTC. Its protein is CASSESLAVSEQFF.

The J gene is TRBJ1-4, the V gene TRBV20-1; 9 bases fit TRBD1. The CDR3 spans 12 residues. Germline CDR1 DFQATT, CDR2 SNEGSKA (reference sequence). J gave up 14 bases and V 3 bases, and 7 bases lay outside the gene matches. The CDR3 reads CSASPGGTGLFF. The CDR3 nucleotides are TGCAGTGCTAGTCCTGGTGGGACAGGGCTGTTTTTT.

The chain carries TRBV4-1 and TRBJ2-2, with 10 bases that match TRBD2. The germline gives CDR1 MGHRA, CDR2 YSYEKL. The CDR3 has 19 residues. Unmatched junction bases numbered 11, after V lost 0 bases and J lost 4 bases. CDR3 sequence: CASSQDQASGGKITGELFF. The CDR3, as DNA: TGCGCCAGCAGCCAAGATCAAGCTAGCGGGGGTAAGATCACCGGGGAGCTGTTTTTT.

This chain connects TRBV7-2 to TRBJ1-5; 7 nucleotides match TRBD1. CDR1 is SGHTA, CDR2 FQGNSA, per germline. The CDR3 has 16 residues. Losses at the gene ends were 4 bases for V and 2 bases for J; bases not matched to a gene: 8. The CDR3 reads CASSSGGDRRNQPQHF. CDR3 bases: TGTGCCAGCAGCTCAGGAGGGGACAGACGCAATCAGCCCCAGCATTTT.

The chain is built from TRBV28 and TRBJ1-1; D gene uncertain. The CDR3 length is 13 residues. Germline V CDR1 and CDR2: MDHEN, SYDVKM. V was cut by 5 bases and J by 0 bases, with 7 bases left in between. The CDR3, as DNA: TGTGCCAGCAGTAGGACGGTGAACACTGAAGCTTTCTTT. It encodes CASSRTVNTEAFF.

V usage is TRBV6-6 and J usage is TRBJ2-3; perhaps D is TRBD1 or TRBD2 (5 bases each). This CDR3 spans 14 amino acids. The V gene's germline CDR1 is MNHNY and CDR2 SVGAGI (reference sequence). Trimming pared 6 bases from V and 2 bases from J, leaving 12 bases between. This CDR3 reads CASSPGTYTDTQYF. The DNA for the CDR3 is TGTGCCAGCAGCCCCGGGACCTACACAGATACGCAGTATTTT.

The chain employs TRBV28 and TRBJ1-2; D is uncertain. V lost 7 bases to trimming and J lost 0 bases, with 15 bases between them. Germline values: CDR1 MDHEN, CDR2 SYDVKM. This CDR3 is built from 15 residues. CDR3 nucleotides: TGTGCCAGCACGTCCCGGCGTACAGCTAACTATGGCTACACCTTC. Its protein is CASTSRRTANYGYTF.

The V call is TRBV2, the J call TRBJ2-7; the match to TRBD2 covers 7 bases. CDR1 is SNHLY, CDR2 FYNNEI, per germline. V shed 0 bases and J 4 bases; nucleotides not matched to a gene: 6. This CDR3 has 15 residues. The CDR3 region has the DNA TGTGCCAGCAGTGAAGCTGTGGGACTACCTTACGAGCAGTACTTC. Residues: CASSEAVGLPYEQYF.

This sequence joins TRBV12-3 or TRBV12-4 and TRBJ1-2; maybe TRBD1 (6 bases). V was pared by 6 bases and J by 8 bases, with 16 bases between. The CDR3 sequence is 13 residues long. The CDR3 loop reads CASSLPDSAGYTF. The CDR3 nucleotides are TGTGCCAGCAGCCTCCCGGACAGTGCCGGCTACACCTTC.

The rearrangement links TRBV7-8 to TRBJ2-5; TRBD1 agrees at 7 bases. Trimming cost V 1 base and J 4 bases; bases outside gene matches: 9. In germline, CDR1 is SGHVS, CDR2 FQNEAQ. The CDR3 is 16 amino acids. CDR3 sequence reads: CASSLVSGKGAETQYF. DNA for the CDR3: TGTGCCAGCAGCTTAGTATCAGGAAAGGGGGCAGAGACCCAGTACTTC.

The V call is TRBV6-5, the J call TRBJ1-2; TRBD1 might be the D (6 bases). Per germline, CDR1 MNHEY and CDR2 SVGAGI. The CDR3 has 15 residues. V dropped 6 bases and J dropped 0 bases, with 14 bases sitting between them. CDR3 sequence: CASRRGGQTNYGYTF. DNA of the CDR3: TGTGCCAGCAGAAGGGGAGGACAGACTAACTATGGCTACACCTTC.

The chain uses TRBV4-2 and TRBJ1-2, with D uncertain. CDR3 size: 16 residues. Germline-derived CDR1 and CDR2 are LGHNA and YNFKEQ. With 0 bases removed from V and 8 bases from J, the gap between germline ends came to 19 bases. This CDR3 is CASSQDTDGSGRGYTF. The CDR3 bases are TGTGCCAGCAGCCAAGATACCGACGGTTCGGGTCGGGGCTACACCTTC.

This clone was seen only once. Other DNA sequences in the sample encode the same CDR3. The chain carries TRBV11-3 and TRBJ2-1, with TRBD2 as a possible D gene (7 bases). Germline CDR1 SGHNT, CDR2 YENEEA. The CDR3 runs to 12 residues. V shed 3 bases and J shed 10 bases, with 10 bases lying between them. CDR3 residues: CASSLTGGEQFF. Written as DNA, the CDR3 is TGTGCCAGCAGCTTGACGGGGGGCGAGCAGTTCTTC.

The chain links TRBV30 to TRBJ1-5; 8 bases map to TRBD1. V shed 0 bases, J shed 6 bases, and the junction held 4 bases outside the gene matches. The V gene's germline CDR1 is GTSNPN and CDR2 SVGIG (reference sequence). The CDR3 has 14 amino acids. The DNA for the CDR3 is TGTGCCTGGAGTGTAGGACAGGGCATTCAGCCCCAGCATTTT. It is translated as CAWSVGQGIQPQHF. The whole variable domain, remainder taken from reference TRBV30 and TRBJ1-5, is SQTIHQWPATLVQPVGSPLSLECTVEGTSNPNLYWYRQAAGRGLQLLFYSVGIGQISSEVPQNLSASRPQDRQFILSSKKLLLSDSGFYLCAWSVGQGIQPQHFGDGTRLSIL.

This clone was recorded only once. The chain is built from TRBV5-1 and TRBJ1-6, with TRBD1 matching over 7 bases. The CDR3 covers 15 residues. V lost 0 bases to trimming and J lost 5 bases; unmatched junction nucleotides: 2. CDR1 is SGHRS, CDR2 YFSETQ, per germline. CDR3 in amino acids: CASSLGQGNNSPLHF. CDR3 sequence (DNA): TGCGCCAGCAGCTTGGGACAGGGCAATAATTCACCCCTCCACTTT.

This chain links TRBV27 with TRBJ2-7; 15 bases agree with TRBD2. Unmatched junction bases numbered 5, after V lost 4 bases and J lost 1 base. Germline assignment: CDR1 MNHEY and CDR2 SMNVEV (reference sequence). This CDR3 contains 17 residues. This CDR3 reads CASSSGLAGGPSYEQYF. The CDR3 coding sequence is TGTGCCAGCAGTTCCGGACTAGCGGGAGGGCCATCCTACGAGCAGTACTTC.

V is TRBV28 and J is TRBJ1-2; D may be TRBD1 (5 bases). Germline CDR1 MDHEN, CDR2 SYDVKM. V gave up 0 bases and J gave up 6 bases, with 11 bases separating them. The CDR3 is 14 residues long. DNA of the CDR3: TGTGCCAGCAGTTTATGGGGACGCGGGGATGGCTACACCTTC. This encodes CASSLWGRGDGYTF.

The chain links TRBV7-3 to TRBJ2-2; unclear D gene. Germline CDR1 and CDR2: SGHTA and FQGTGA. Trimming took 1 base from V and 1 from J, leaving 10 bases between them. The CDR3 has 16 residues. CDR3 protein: CASSLRPPRNTGELFF. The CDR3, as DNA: TGTGCCAGCAGCTTAAGGCCCCCCAGGAACACCGGGGAGCTGTTTTTT.